This T cell receptor beta chain originates from a study of beta chain features in type 1 diabetes. Study-wide results and caveats: Among patients with Type 1 diabetes, TCRB CDR3s were moderately but significantly shorter in every one of the four CD4+ subsets. More deletions and fewer insertions at VDJ junctions were seen in type 1 diabetes patients.

There are a few counts of this clone. As yet, its antigen is unknown. The isolated RNA, all of it, was reverse transcribed, so expressed TCRB transcripts were what got sequenced. Profiled with immunoSEQ multiplex PCR; TCRdb holds only in-frame clones, not every one. The table records 35,000 to 50,000 clones, approximately 49% of them present only once. Germline V CDR1 and CDR2: MNHEY, SVGAGI. The CDR3 length is 15 residues. V lost 0 bases, J lost 8 bases, and 4 bases stayed unmatched. This rearrangement joins TRBV6-5 to TRBJ2-1, with TRBD1 matching 10 bases. This receptor was identified in a woman aged 30 to 39 in good health. The specimen sequenced was stem cell memory CD4+ T cells from blood. The CDR3 sequence: CASSYSRDRGDEQFF. The CDR3, as DNA: TGTGCCAGCAGTTACTCGAGGGACAGGGGCGATGAGCAGTTCTTC.